This is a list of T cell receptor beta chains from one sample in a study of cytomegalovirus exposure and HLA in healthy donors. Libraries were prepared by immunoSEQ multiplex PCR; TCRdb keeps only in-frame clonotypes and omits some of them. Found here are approximately 150,000 clones, 50% to 75% of them singletons; the top ten hold roughly 6.8%. The sample taken for sequencing was PBMCs. The receptors were gathered from an older woman in good health and CMV-seropositive. Each CDR3 is given with its conserved first and last residue.

V gene,J gene,CDR3 protein
TRBV2,TRBJ2-7,CASSEDREKAWSF
TRBV28,TRBJ1-5,CASEGASNQPQHF
TRBV7-3,TRBJ2-2,CASSSGVGGRETGELFF
TRBV6-5,TRBJ2-7,CASSYSGTTSYEQYF
TRBV7-9,TRBJ2-1,CASSPGQRLAVPLGNEQFF
TRBV11-2,TRBJ1-1,CASSRGRGRGDTEAFF
TRBV13,TRBJ1-5,CASSKGTGGNQPQHF
TRBV6-6,TRBJ2-2,CASSFLLEAAGELFF
TRBV6-5,TRBJ1-5,CASGQFNQPQHF
TRBV28,TRBJ2-5,CASVTSDQETQYF
TRBV4-2,TRBJ2-3,CASSQDQGGGDTQYF
TRBV7-2,.,CASSPVAGRGSYEQYF
TRBV5-5,TRBJ2-5,CASSRIETGARETQYF
TRBV4-3,TRBJ1-2,CASSQTGGDGYTF
TRBV5-1,TRBJ2-1,CASVTNGNEQFF
TRBV5-4,TRBJ1-1,CASSSGTGRDTEAFF
TRBV7-9,TRBJ2-5,CASSLDSQETQYF
TRBV5-1,TRBJ2-5,CASSLGVLAGDVIETQYF
TRBV4-3,TRBJ1-2,CASSQLTGEDYGYTF
TRBV28,TRBJ2-7,CASRMDRIYYEQYF
TRBV14,TRBJ2-5,CASSQASDRASETQYF
TRBV7-3,TRBJ2-1,CASSSSGGPRAGVSDEQFF
TRBV4-2,TRBJ2-2,CASSQVATNTGELFF